Below, 23 T cell receptor beta chains from the same sample are listed, as sequenced in a study of blood T cell repertoires in COVID-19. Profiling relied on immunoSEQ multiplex PCR, and the TCRdb table lists in-frame clones only, not all of them. The sample yields fewer than 300,000 clones, around 89% seen once. Sequenced input: PBMCs or T cells enriched from blood (not recorded which). The receptors were gathered from a man in his forties or fifties who had recovered from COVID-19.

The rearrangement joins TRBV4-2 to TRBJ2-5, with TRBD2 matching over 8 bases. Germline V gene data show CDR1 as LGHNA and CDR2 as YNFKEQ. The CDR3 consists of 18 residues. Trimming took 0 bases from V and 5 from J; bases not matched to a gene: 14. CDR3 protein: CASSQDRVAGPLSETQYF. CDR3 in DNA: TGTGCCAGCAGCCAAGATAGGGTAGCGGGACCTCTTTCGGAGACCCAGTACTTC.

The chain joins TRBV2 to TRBJ1-6, with no clear D. Germline assignment: CDR1 SNHLY and CDR2 FYNNEI. The CDR3 loop spans 15 amino acids. Trimming removed 6 bases from V and 0 bases from J, with 9 bases in between. The CDR3 region has the DNA TGTGCCAGCAGGGCCCGGAGCTCCTATAATTCACCCCTCCACTTT. It encodes CASRARSSYNSPLHF.

This chain links TRBV6-2 or TRBV6-3 with TRBJ1-5, with a tentative D call TRBD1 (6 bases). Trimming left V 1 base short and J 2 bases short, with 9 bases between. The germline gives CDR1 MNHEY, CDR2 SVGEGT. The CDR3 has 15 amino acids. This CDR3 reads CASSYWAGGNQPQHF. The CDR3 DNA is TGTGCCAGCAGTTACTGGGCAGGGGGCAATCAGCCCCAGCATTTT.

V gene TRBV14 combines with J gene TRBJ1-3, with D possibly being TRBD1 (6 bases). This CDR3 is built from 14 residues. Germline values: CDR1 SGHDN, CDR2 FVKESK. V was pared by 1 base and J by 7 bases, with 11 bases between. CDR3 region: CASSQVYRANTIYF. The CDR3 nucleotides read TGTGCCAGCAGCCAAGTTTACAGGGCTAACACCATATATTTT.

The CDR3 DNA reads TGTGCCACCCGGGGAGGGAACAACTATGGCTACACCTTC. Translated: CATRGGNNYGYTF. The chain recombines TRBV27 with TRBJ1-2; no firm D call. Trimming took off 10 bases at V and 2 bases at J, with 14 bases between the two ends. Germline lookup yields CDR1 MNHEY and CDR2 SMNVEV (reference sequence). The CDR3 has 13 amino acids.

Turning to this clone: The junction does not match germline at one end; this may be a read error. This chain uses TRBV4-2 with TRBJ1-1, with TRBD1 identical over 7 bases. This CDR3 region has 15 residues. Germline CDR1 is LGHNA and CDR2 is YNFKEQ. CDR3 coding DNA: TGTGCCAGCAGCAAAGACAGGGATGGGAACACTGAAGCTTTCTTT. It translates to CASSKDRDGNTEAFF.

This clone has only a few counts. The V and J genes are TRBV7-9 and TRBJ1-5, with unresolved D. Trimming removed 5 bases at V and 0 bases at J, with 8 bases between. The CDR3 has 14 amino acids. CDR1 is SEHNR and CDR2 is FQNEAQ in the germline V gene (reference sequence). DNA for the CDR3: TGTGCCAGCAGCCCGACAAATAGCAATCAGCCCCAGCATTTT. This translates into CASSPTNSNQPQHF. Variable domain in full (rest from reference TRBV7-9 and TRBJ1-5): DTGVSQNPRHKITKRGQNVTFRCDPISEHNRLYWYRQTLGQGPEFLTYFQNEAQLEKSRLLSDRFSAERPKGSFSTLEIQRTEQGDSAMYLCASSPTNSNQPQHFGDGTRLSIL.

The V gene is TRBV24-1, the J gene TRBJ1-2; 7 nucleotides align to TRBD1. In germline, CDR1 is KGHDR, CDR2 SFDVKD. There are 14 residues in the CDR3. J lost 3 bases, V lost 4 bases, and 4 bases had no gene match. Here the CDR3 DNA reads TGTGCCACCAGTGAAGCAGGACAGGACTATGGCTACACCTTC. Amino acid sequence: CATSEAGQDYGYTF.

The chain carries TRBV29-1 and TRBJ1-1; TRBD1 matches 9 bases. Germline V gene lookup returns CDR1 SQVTM and CDR2 ANQGSEA. The CDR3 length is 12 residues. The J segment lost 4 bases and the V segment lost 6 bases, leaving 3 bases of the junction unmatched. The CDR3 sequence: CSVATGGTEAFF. DNA of the CDR3: TGCAGCGTAGCGACAGGGGGCACTGAAGCTTTCTTT.

This chain links TRBV7-2 with TRBJ1-2; 12 bases match TRBD1. This CDR3 is built from 16 residues. V shed 1 base, J shed 7 bases, and the junction held 7 bases outside the gene matches. Germline CDR1 is SGHTA and CDR2 is FQGNSA. CDR3 sequence (DNA): TGTGCCAGCAGCTTAGAAATGGGACAGGGGGCGTTTGGCTACACCTTC. It yields the protein CASSLEMGQGAFGYTF.

This clone was observed a few times. This rearrangement joins TRBV19 to TRBJ1-1; D possibly corresponds to TRBD1 (5 bases). Trimming stripped 3 bases from V and 5 bases from J, with 16 bases between. The CDR3 runs 15 residues. CDR1 and CDR2 (germline): LNHDA, SQIVND (reference sequence). The CDR3, as DNA: TGTGCCAGTAGTATCGACGGACAAGGGAGGACTGAAGCTTTCTTT. Translating gives CASSIDGQGRTEAFF.

This rearrangement joins TRBV19 to TRBJ1-1; the D gene is possibly TRBD1 (5 bases). CDR1 LNHDA and CDR2 SQIVND come from the germline V gene (reference sequence). Trimming left V 4 bases short and J 3 bases short, with 12 bases between. The CDR3 has 14 residues. DNA for the CDR3: TGTGCCAGTAGTACCGGGGACTGGGACACTGAAGCTTTCTTT. Its translation: CASSTGDWDTEAFF.

The V gene is TRBV11-3, the J gene TRBJ2-1, with D possibly TRBD1 on 5 matching bases. The CDR3 covers 15 residues. V lost 4 bases and J 0 bases, leaving 10 bases between the germline ends. Germline-derived CDR1 and CDR2 are SGHNT and YENEEA. The CDR3 bases are TGTGCCAGCAGCTCTGCAGGGAACTCCTACAATGAGCAGTTCTTC. It is translated as CASSSAGNSYNEQFF.

V is TRBV18 and J is TRBJ1-1; D perhaps matches TRBD1 (5 bases). Per the germline V gene, CDR1 is KGHSH and CDR2 is LQKENI. V gave up 4 bases and J gave up 4 bases, with 19 bases separating them. The CDR3 is made up of 16 amino acids. The CDR3: CASSRARADDTTEAFF. DNA of the CDR3: TGTGCCAGCTCACGGGCCAGGGCAGATGATACCACTGAAGCTTTCTTT.

This clone was detected only a few times. This chain connects TRBV7-2 to TRBJ2-3, with TRBD2 matching 9 bases. CDR1 is SGHTA, CDR2 FQGNSA, per germline. Unmatched junction bases numbered 2, after V lost 4 bases and J lost 0 bases. The CDR3 length is 15 residues. CDR3 bases: TGTGCCAGCAGCTATAGCGGGAGAAGCACAGATACGCAGTATTTT. This encodes CASSYSGRSTDTQYF.

The chain employs TRBV19 and TRBJ1-5, with 8 bases fitting TRBD1. The CDR3 is 14 residues long. The germline V gene has CDR1 LNHDA and CDR2 SQIVND (reference sequence). The V gene end was trimmed by 7 bases and the J gene end by 2 bases; junction bases not matched to a gene: 4. The CDR3 loop reads CASMGTGGNQPQHF. CDR3 DNA: TGTGCCAGTATGGGGACAGGAGGCAATCAGCCCCAGCATTTT.

J is TRBJ2-7 and V is TRBV7-3; weak D call: TRBD2 (6 bases). V lost 0 bases and J lost 4, with 25 bases in between. Germline CDR1 reads SGHTA; CDR2 reads FQGTGA. The CDR3 runs 19 residues. Here the CDR3 DNA reads TGTGCCAGCAGCTTAACGTTTTCAGGGAGGAGAGGGCCAACATACGAGCAGTACTTC. Translated, it gives CASSLTFSGRRGPTYEQYF.

The V and J genes are TRBV21-1 and TRBJ1-5. TRBV21-1 is labeled a pseudogene. CDR3 length: 10 amino acids. CDR3 DNA sequence: TGTGCCAGCAGCCCTTGGCCCCAGCATTTT. It yields the protein CASSPWPQHF.

This sequence joins TRBV5-1 and TRBJ2-1; D gene uncertain. The length of the CDR3 is 14 residues. V was shortened by 2 bases and J by 7 bases, with 13 bases between the two germline ends. Germline V lookup: CDR1 SGHRS, CDR2 YFSETQ. CDR3 DNA: TGCGCCAGCAGCTTCACCTCAGGTAGTAATGAGCAGTTCTTC. This codes for CASSFTSGSNEQFF.

The V and J genes are TRBV12-3 or TRBV12-4 and TRBJ1-5; possibly TRBD1 for D (5 bases). The CDR3 is 12 amino acids. The V and J ends lost 5 bases and 7 bases respectively, with 9 bases between them. The CDR3 DNA follows: TGTGCCAGCAGTGGTAGGGGACAGCCCCAGCATTTT. It codes for CASSGRGQPQHF.

This chain uses TRBV28 with TRBJ2-2; a possible D gene is TRBD1 (6 bases). V lost 3 bases, J lost 1 base, and 9 bases lay in between. In germline, CDR1 is MDHEN, CDR2 SYDVKM. The CDR3 has 15 amino acids. The CDR3 spells CASSFDRQNTGELFF. DNA of the CDR3: TGTGCCAGCAGTTTTGACAGGCAGAACACCGGGGAGCTGTTTTTT. The entire variable domain, with the rest obtained from reference TRBV28 and TRBJ2-2, is as follows: DVKVTQSSRYLVKRTGEKVFLECVQDMDHENMFWYRQDPGLGLRLIYFSYDVKMKEKGDIPEGYSVSREKKERFSLILESASTNQTSMYLCASSFDRQNTGELFFGEGSRLTVL.

The rearrangement links TRBV4-1 to TRBJ2-7; D is possibly TRBD1 (6 bases). This CDR3 region has 15 residues. CDR1 is MGHRA and CDR2 is YSYEKL in the germline V gene. Trimming removed 3 bases at V and 5 bases at J, with 17 bases between. CDR3 region: CASSQIQGSLDEQYF. The CDR3, as DNA: TGCGCCAGCAGCCAGATACAGGGTTCCTTGGACGAGCAGTACTTC.

V gene TRBV6-9 combines with J gene TRBJ2-2; TRBD2 might be the D (7 bases). The CDR3 totals 20 residues. Trimming took 5 bases from V and 0 from J, leaving 25 bases between them. Germline lookup yields CDR1 MNHGY and CDR2 SVAAGI. CDR3 in DNA: TGTGCCAGCAGTGACCCCACAGGGAGGGGATCCGACGCGAACACCGGGGAGCTGTTTTTT. It is translated as CASSDPTGRGSDANTGELFF.